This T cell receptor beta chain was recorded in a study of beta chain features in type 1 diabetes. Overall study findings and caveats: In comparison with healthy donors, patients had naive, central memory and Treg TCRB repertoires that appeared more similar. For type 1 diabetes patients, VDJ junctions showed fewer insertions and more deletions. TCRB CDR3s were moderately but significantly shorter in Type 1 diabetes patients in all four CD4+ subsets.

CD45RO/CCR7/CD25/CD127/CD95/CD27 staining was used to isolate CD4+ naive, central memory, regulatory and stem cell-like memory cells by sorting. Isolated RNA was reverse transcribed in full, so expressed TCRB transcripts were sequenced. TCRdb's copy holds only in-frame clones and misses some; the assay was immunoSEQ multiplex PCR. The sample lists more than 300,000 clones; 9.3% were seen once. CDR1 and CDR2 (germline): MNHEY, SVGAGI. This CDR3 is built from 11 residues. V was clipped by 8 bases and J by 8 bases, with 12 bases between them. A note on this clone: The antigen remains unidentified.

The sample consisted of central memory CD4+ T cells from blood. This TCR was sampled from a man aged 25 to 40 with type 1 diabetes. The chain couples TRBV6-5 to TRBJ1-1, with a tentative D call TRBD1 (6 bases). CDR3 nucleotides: TGTGCCAGCTACAGGGAGTCCGAAGCTTTCTTT. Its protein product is CASYRESEAFF.